The source of this T cell receptor (beta chain) is a study of identifying expanded T cells in peripheral blood. General study results and limits: Across healthy donors, higher total template counts meant significantly greater approximately 2-week count variance. Over about two and four weeks, about 15 and 19 clones changed, versus approximately 1.1 between replicates.

As concerns this clone: Its antigen is unknown.

The CDR3 length is 13 residues. Trimming pared 4 bases from V and 5 bases from J, leaving 9 bases between. CDR1 and CDR2 from the germline V gene are LGHNA and YSLEER. No infections or other immune events were documented during collection. Clones were read by immunoSEQ multiplex PCR, and TCRdb kept only the in-frame ones, dropping some. In the table there are some 75,000 clones, 85% to 90% of which are singletons. The receptor was derived from a person aged 18 to 75 in good health. This chain joins TRBV4-3 and TRBJ2-1; the D gene could be TRBD1 or TRBD2 (5 bases each). The specimen sequenced was blood. CDR3 sequence: CASSRGKDNEQFF. The CDR3, as DNA: TGCGCCAGCAGCCGGGGGAAGGACAATGAGCAGTTCTTC.